The present entry profiles one T cell receptor beta chain with its context. This sample was taken from a study of T cell repertoires in cytomegalovirus infection. TCRdb independently ran MiXCR on the reads; one entry per CDR3 protein. The top ten clones hold 25% to 30% of a sample with fewer than 200,000 distinct CDR3 sequences, about 15% of them seen once. The TCR sequence derives from a human donor in good health (CMV status not recorded). Some clones in this sample may be carry-over from other donors' samples. Material for sequencing was PBMCs.

The CDR3 sequence: CASSQSGRERDNQPQHF. The DNA of the CDR3 is TGCGCCAGCAGTCAATCGGGGAGGGAAAGGGACAATCAGCCCCAGCATTTT. The chain recombines TRBV23-1 with TRBJ1-5; D unclear. TRBV23-1 is marked as an open reading frame, function uncertain. The germline V and J ends were trimmed by 0 bases and 3 bases, with 15 bases remaining between them. The CDR3 has 17 amino acids.